A selection of T cell receptor beta chains follows, all from one sample in a study of cytomegalovirus exposure and HLA in healthy donors. Measured with immunoSEQ multiplex PCR; TCRdb has only the in-frame clones, and not every one. This sample contains about 96,000 clones. Sample: PBMCs. Receptor source: a woman in her twenties or thirties in good health and CMV-seronegative. Both conserved end residues are part of each CDR3. The D gene is left open where the match is weak.

TRBJ2-3 TRBV11-2 - CASSRVGGAEDTQYF TGTGCCAGCAGCCGCGTAGGGGGGGCTGAAGATACGCAGTATTTT
TRBJ1-2 TRBV10-2 - CASSGRGGDGYTF TGCGCCAGCAGTGGCAGGGGAGGGGATGGCTACACCTTC
TRBJ1-2 TRBV5-1 TRBD1 CASSSQGGYGYTF TGCGCCAGCAGCTCCCAGGGGGGCTATGGCTACACCTTC
TRBJ2-6 TRBV6-1 - CASSERGNDGANVLTF TGTGCCAGCAGTGAACGGGGTAATGATGGGGCCAACGTCCTGACTTTC
TRBJ1-1 TRBV18 - CASSLRLRNTEAFF TGTGCCAGCTCACTTCGACTCAGGAACACTGAAGCTTTCTTT
TRBJ1-1 TRBV27 TRBD1 CASSLSTTGGTEAFF TGTGCCAGCAGTTTATCGACAACAGGGGGCACTGAAGCTTTCTTT
TRBJ2-7 TRBV7-3 TRBD2 CASSSRLAGLGEQYF TGTGCCAGCAGCTCCCGACTAGCGGGATTGGGCGAGCAGTACTTC
TRBJ2-7 TRBV30 - CAWTLNTFEQYF TGTGCCTGGACGCTTAACACCTTTGAGCAGTACTTC
TRBJ1-2 TRBV9 TRBD1 CASSVARQGRNGYTF TGTGCCAGCAGCGTAGCCCGACAGGGTAGGAATGGCTACACCTTC
TRBJ2-1 TRBV5-1 - CASSLGTGGHDEQFF TGCGCCAGCAGCTTGGGGACCGGGGGGCACGATGAGCAGTTCTTC
TRBJ1-1 TRBV27 TRBD1 CASSYTGGLTEAFF TGTGCCAGCAGTTATACAGGGGGGCTCACTGAAGCTTTCTTT
TRBJ2-3 TRBV10-2 TRBD1 CASTGQGVGTDTQYF TGCGCCAGCACTGGACAGGGGGTTGGCACAGATACGCAGTATTTT
TRBJ2-7 TRBV30 TRBD1 CAWERDRGYEQYF TGTGCCTGGGAACGGGACAGGGGCTACGAGCAGTACTTC
TRBJ2-1 TRBV15 - CATSRDMARVNEQFF TGTGCCACCAGCAGAGATATGGCCAGGGTCAATGAGCAGTTCTTC
TRBJ2-2 TRBV2 TRBD2 CASIREGLGAGELFF TGTGCCAGCATACGGGAGGGCCTGGGGGCCGGGGAGCTGTTTTTT
TRBJ2-1 TRBV9 TRBD1 CASSVPRDRDDEQFF TGTGCCAGCAGCGTGCCCCGGGACAGGGACGATGAGCAGTTCTTC
TRBJ2-3 TRBV5-4 TRBD2 CASSTRRRETDTQYF TGTGCCAGCAGCACAAGGCGGCGGGAGACAGATACGCAGTATTTT
TRBJ2-1 TRBV6-5 - CASSPDRPRDNEQFF TGTGCCAGCAGCCCGGACAGACCTCGGGACAATGAGCAGTTCTTC
TRBJ2-7 TRBV6-5 - CASSSTRYEQYF TGTGCCAGCAGTTCGACTCGTTACGAGCAGTACTTC
TRBJ2-2 TRBV6-4 - CASSPGQENTGELFF TGTGCCAGCAGCCCTGGGCAGGAAAACACCGGGGAGCTGTTTTTT
TRBJ1-2 TRBV28 - CASSLIQGSGGYTF TGTGCCAGCAGTTTGATTCAGGGATCTGGTGGCTACACCTTC
TRBJ2-1 TRBV11-2 - CASSFSSTMLYEQFF TGTGCCAGCAGCTTTTCTAGTACAATGCTCTATGAGCAGTTCTTC
TRBJ1-1 TRBV6-4 - CASSDSSLAEAFF TGTGCCAGCAGTGACTCCTCCCTAGCTGAAGCTTTCTTT
TRBJ1-2 TRBV7-3 TRBD1 CASSLGTGPDYGYTF TGTGCCAGCAGCTTAGGGACAGGGCCGGACTATGGCTACACCTTC
TRBJ2-2 TRBV4-1 TRBD1 CASSHGTGAYTGELFF TGCGCCAGCAGCCACGGGACAGGGGCTTACACCGGGGAGCTGTTTTTT
TRBJ2-7 TRBV4-1 TRBD1 CASSQERTGSSYEQYF TGCGCCAGCAGCCAGGAAAGGACAGGCAGCTCCTACGAGCAGTACTTC
TRBJ1-2 TRBV14 TRBD1 CASSRDRGSYGYTF TGTGCCAGCAGCCGGGACAGGGGAAGCTATGGCTACACCTTC
TRBJ2-1 TRBV28 TRBD2 CASSLSSGRQDEQFF TGTGCCAGCAGTTTATCCAGCGGGAGGCAGGATGAGCAGTTCTTC
TRBJ2-5 TRBV5-1 - CASSRQQETQYF TGCGCCAGCTCCCGACAGCAAGAGACCCAGTACTTC
TRBJ1-6 TRBV18 - CASSPNPGGNSPLHF TGTGCCAGCTCACCAAACCCCGGAGGGAATTCACCCCTCCACTTT
TRBJ2-7 TRBV27 TRBD1 CASSIPPGTAYEQYF TGTGCCAGCAGTATCCCCCCCGGGACAGCCTACGAGCAGTACTTC
TRBJ2-5 TRBV5-1 TRBD2 CASSLELAGQETQYF TGCGCCAGCAGCTTGGAACTAGCGGGGCAAGAGACCCAGTACTTC
TRBJ2-2 TRBV27 TRBD2 CASSFERGGPTGELFF TGTGCCAGCAGTTTCGAGCGGGGGGGTCCCACCGGGGAGCTGTTTTTT
TRBJ2-2 TRBV18 - CASSPTSTGELFF TGTGCCAGCTCACCTACATCGACCGGGGAGCTGTTTTTT
TRBJ2-7 TRBV25-1 TRBD2 CASSEGRGGEQYF TGTGCCAGCAGTGAGGGCCGCGGGGGGGAGCAGTACTTC
TRBJ2-7 TRBV5-6 - CASSLRDTSYEQYF TGTGCCAGCAGCCTACGGGACACCTCCTACGAGCAGTACTTC
TRBJ1-1 TRBV9 - CASSGGLNTEAFF TGTGCCAGCAGCGGCGGCCTGAACACTGAAGCTTTCTTT
TRBJ1-1 TRBV5-1 - CASSLDPNMNTEAFF TGCGCCAGCAGCTTGGATCCGAACATGAACACTGAAGCTTTCTTT
TRBJ2-7 TRBV11-2 - CASSLSAGQEQYF TGTGCCAGCAGCTTATCGGCAGGTCAAGAGCAGTACTTC
TRBJ2-3 TRBV6-1 TRBD2 CASMRASGSTDTQYF TGTGCCAGCATGCGGGCTAGCGGGAGCACAGATACGCAGTATTTT
TRBJ1-1 TRBV7-3 TRBD1 CASSQQGRNTKAFF TGTGCCAGCAGCCAACAGGGGAGGAACACTAAAGCTTTCTTT
TRBJ2-7 TRBV28 - CATRSPYEQYF TGTGCCACCCGGTCTCCCTACGAGCAGTACTTC
TRBJ2-3 TRBV27 TRBD2 CASSLGGLALSTDTQYF TGTGCCAGCAGTTTAGGGGGACTAGCCCTAAGCACAGATACGCAGTATTTT
TRBJ1-2 TRBV28 - CASSPPPGVGGYGYTF TGTGCCAGCAGCCCCCCCCCGGGGGTAGGTGGCTATGGCTACACCTTC
TRBJ1-1 TRBV14 - CASSPVRGSTEAFF TGTGCCAGCAGCCCGGTTAGAGGGAGCACTGAAGCTTTCTTT
TRBJ2-1 TRBV9 - CASSAGGQGWDNEQFF TGTGCCAGCAGCGCCGGGGGGCAGGGGTGGGACAATGAGCAGTTCTTC
TRBJ2-7 TRBV6-1 - CASSLTYRSYEQYF TGTGCCAGCAGCCTCACCTACAGGAGCTACGAGCAGTACTTC
TRBJ2-5 TRBV27 - CASSLEGDKETQYF TGTGCCAGCAGTTTAGAGGGAGATAAAGAGACCCAGTACTTC
TRBJ2-1 TRBV7-3 - CASSLLPRKEQFF TGTGCCAGCAGCTTATTACCGCGGAAAGAGCAGTTCTTC
TRBJ2-3 TRBV2 - CASQTGGLNTQYF TGTGCCAGCCAGACGGGGGGCCTGAATACGCAGTATTTT
TRBJ2-7 TRBV5-5 TRBD1 CASSLGQGFGEQYF TGTGCCAGCAGCTTAGGACAGGGGTTTGGCGAGCAGTACTTC
TRBJ1-1 TRBV29-1 TRBD1 CSVLQGGTEAFF TGCAGCGTTTTACAGGGGGGCACTGAAGCTTTCTTT
TRBJ2-1 TRBV4-1 TRBD2 CASSLLAGGYNEQFF TGCGCCAGCAGCCTGCTAGCGGGGGGGTACAATGAGCAGTTCTTC